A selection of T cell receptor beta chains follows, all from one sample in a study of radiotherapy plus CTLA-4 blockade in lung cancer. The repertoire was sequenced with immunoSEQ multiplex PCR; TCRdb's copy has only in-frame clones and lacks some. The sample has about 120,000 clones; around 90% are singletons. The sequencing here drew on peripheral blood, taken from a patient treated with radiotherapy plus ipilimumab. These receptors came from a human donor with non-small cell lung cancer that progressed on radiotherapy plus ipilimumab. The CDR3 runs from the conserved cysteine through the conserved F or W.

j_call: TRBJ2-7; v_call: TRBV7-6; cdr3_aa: CASSLGGGGYEQYF
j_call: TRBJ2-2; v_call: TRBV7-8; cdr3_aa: CASSFREGSNTGELFF
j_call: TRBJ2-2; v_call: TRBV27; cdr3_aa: CASSPNRGGTGELFF
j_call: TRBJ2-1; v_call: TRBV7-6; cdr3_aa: CASSLAQGASHNEQFF
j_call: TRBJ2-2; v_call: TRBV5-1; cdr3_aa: CASSAGLAGVRNTGELFF
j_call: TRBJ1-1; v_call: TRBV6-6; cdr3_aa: CASRDQGQGEAFF
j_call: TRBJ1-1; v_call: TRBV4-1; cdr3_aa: CASSPEVVRNTEAFF
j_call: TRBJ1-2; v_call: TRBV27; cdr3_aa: CASSSQGALTNYGYTF
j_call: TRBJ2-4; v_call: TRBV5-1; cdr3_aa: CASSSAGGVAKNIQYF
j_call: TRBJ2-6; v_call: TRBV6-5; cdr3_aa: CASSYGGSGANVLTF
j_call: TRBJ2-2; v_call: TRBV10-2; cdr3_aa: CASSDQGQRANTGELFF
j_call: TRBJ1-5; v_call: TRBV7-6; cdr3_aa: CASSPAENQPQHF
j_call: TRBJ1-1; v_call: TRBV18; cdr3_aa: CASSPRSQGAGDTEAFF
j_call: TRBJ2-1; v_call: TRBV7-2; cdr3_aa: CASSLGGYEQFF
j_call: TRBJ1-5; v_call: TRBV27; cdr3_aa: CASSPGPLTNQPQHF
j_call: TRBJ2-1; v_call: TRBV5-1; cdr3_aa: CASSLVGSGLSNEQFF
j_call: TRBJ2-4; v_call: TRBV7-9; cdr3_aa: CASSSPGPSKGNIQYF
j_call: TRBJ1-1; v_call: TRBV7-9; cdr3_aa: CASSLGLENTEAFF
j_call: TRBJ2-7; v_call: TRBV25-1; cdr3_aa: CASTSAGGGEQYF
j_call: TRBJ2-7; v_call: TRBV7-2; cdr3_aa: CASSPMVTSGYEQYF
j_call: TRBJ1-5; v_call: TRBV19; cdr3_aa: CASSTTGGGQPQHF
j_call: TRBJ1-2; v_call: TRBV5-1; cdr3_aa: CASSLVSNYGYTF
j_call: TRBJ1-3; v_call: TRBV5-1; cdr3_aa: CASSLGGTGNTIYF
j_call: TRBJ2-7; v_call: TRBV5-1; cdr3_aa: CASSLTDSYEQYF
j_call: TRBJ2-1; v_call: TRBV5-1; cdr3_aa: CASSLTGLEGNEQFF
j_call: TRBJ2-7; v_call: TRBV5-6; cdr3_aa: CASSKPGLAAPNEQYF
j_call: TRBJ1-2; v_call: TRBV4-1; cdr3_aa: CASSLPGRTTF
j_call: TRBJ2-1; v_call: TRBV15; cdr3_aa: CATSRLDSLTYNEQFF
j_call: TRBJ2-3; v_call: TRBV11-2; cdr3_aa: CASSIGVAGSTDTQYF
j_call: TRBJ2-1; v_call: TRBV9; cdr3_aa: CASSTQGSTYNEQFF
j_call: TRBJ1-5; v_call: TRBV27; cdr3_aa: CASSFRYRQPQHF
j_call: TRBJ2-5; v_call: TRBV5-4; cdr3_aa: CASSLGSFGTQYF
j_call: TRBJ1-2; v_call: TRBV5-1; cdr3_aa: CASSREIRGQPNYEVFDGYTF
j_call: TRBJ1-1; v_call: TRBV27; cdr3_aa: CASSFGTANTEAFF
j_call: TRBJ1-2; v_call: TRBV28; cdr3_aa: CASSIALGGYTF
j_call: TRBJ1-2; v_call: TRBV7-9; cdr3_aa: CASSLGGASSGYTF
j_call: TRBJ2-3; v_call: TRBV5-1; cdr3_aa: CASKSSGVTSTDTQYF
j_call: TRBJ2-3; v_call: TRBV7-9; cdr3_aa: CASSSGLAGVNKDTQYF
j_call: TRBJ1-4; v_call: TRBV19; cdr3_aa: CASSPLDKANEKLFF
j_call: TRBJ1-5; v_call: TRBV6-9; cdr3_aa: CARPRTGGNQPQHF
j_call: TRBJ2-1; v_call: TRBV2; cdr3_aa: CASSRTSANNEQFF
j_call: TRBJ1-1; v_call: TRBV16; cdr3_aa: CASTLTGGNTEAFF
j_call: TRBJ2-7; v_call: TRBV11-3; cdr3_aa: CASKDDRPPYEQYF
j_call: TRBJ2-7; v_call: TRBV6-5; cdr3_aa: CASSPGRIYEQYF
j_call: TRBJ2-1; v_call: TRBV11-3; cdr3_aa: CASSLAWEGLNEQFF
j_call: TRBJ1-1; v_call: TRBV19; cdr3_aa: CASDRGLGSEAFF
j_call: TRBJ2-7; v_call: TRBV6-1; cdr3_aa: CASRRQAGEAHEQYF
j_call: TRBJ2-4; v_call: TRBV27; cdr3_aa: CASSSLAKNIQYF
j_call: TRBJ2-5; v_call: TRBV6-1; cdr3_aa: CASSERRTSGPKETQYF
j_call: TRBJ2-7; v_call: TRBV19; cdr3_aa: CASSIEAGTGTYEQYF
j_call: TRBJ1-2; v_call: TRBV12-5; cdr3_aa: CASGLGQGASYGYTF
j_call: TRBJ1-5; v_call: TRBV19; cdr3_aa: CATTGSGVLQPQHF
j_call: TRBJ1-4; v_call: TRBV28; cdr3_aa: CASRINNEKLFF
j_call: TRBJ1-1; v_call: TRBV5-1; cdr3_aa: CATSDWGGGAEAFF
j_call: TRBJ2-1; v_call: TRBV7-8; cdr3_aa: CASSFPLPGAKFF
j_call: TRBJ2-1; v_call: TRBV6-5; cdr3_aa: CASSYSGGRVYEQFF
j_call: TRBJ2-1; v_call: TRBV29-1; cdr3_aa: CSVILAGVKQFF
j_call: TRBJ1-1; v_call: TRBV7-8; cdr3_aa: CASSLGVAEAFF
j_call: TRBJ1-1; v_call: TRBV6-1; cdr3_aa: CASDDRGAFF
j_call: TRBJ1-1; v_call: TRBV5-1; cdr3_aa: CASSVGAGVNTEAFF